Sequencing of this TCR beta chain was carried out in a study of blood T cells in healthy people across ages. Study details: Capture via template switching afforded approximately one barcoded beta molecule per two T cells. Points from the study as a whole: In long-lived donors, naive CD4+ cell counts and diversity exceeded those of aged donors.

Using a J-beta primer mix together with a sample-barcoded 5' primer, a second PCR was run for roughly 7 to 12 cycles. Using its own MiXCR run on the 5' RACE reads, TCRdb lists one record per CDR3 protein. The data show some 890,000 distinct CDR3 sequences, 25% to 35% seen once. This CDR3 spans 15 amino acids. On this clonotype itself: The antigen is unknown.

This same sample was also taken into another study, of T cells of mothers and their children.

This TCR came from a woman between 35 and 50 years old in good health. V usage is TRBV21-1 and J usage is TRBJ2-4; the D call in the table, TRBD2, was not verified against the DNA. TRBV21-1 is shown as a pseudogene. Sequences were obtained from blood. CDR3 amino acids: CASSKVLATYNEQYF. The CDR3, as DNA: TGTGCCAGCAGCAAAGTTCTAGCGACCTACAATGAGCAGTACTTC.